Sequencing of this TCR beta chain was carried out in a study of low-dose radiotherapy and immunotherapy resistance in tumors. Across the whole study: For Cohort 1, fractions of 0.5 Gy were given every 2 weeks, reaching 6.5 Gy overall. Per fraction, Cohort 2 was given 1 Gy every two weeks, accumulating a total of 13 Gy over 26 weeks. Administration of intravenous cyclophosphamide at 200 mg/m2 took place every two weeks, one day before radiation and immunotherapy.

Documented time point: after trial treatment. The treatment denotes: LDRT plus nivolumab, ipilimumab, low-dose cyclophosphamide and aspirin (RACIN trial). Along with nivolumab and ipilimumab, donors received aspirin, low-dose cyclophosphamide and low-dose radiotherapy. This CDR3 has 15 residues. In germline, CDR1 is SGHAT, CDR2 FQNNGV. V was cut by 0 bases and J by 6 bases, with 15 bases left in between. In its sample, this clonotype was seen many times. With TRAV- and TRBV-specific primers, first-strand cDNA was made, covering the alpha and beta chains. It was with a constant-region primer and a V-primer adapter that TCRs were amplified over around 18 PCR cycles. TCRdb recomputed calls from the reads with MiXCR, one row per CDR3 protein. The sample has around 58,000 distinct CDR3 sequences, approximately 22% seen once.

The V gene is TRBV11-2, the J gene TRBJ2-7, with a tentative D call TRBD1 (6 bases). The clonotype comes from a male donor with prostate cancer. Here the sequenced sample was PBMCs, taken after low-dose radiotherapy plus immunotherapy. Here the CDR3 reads CASSLELTSRGEQYF. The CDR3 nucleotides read TGTGCCAGCAGCTTAGAGTTAACATCCAGGGGCGAGCAGTACTTC.